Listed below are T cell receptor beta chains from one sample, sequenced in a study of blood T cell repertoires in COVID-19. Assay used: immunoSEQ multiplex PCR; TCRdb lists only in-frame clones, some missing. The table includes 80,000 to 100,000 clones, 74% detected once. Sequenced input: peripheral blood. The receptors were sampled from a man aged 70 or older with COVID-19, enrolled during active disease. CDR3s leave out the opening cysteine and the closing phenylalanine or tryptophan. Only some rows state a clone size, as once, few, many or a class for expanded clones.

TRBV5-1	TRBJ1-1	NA	ASSWGTDTEAF
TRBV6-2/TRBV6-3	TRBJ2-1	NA	ASSLRTRTYNEQF
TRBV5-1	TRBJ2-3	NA	ASRDISSTDTQY
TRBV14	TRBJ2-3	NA	ASSQGLAGGDTQY
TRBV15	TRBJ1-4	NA	ATSREGDTNEKLF
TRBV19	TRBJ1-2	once	ASSMEPGGYGYT
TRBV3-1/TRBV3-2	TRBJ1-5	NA	ASSQLQGGNQPQH
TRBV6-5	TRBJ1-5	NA	ASRIRRPQH
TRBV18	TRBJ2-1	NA	ASSPGRNNEQF
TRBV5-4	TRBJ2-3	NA	ASSLVLSNTDTQY
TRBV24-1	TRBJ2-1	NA	ATSDSGVLSNEQF
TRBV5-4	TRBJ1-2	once	ASSLGSGDYGYT
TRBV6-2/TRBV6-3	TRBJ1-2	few	ASSPRVNGYT
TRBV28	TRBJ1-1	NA	ASSSTGRGNTEAF
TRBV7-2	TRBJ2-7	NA	ASSPQAGGGEQY
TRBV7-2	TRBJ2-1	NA	ASSLVEDRGHEQF
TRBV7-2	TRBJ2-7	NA	ASSLTSGYEQY
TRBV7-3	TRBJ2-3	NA	ASSSQPTGGASTDTQY
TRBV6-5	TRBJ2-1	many	ASSYLGQDYNEQF
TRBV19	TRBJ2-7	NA	ASSAGGYEQY
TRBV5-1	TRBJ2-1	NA	ASSSLTGGTPDEQF
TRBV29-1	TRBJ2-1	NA	SVDPNSYNEQF
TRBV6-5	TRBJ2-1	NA	ASSSGTGVGEQF
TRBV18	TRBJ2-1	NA	ASSQGLAEGNEQF
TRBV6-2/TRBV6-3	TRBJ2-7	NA	ASSERGGREAEQY
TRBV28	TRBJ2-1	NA	ASSRRTGYPNEQF
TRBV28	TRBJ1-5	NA	ASRTGFVGDSNQPQH
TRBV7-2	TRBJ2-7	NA	ASSLSGLNYEQY
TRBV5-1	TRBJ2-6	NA	ASSFRPSGANVLT
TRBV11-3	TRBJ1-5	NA	ASSPLTGGGYQPQH
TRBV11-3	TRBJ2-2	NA	ASSLGTGDTGELF
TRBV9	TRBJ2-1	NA	ASSVGDFSYGEQF
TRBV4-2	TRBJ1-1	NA	ASSQGVWSTEAF
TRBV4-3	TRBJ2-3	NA	ASSQGAGLLTDTQY
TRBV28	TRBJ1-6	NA	ASSPHNPAAPLH
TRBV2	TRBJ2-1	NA	ASNGGIGEQF
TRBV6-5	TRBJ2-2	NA	ASSYRAGVNTGELF
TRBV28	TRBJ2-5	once	ASSLTSGRRSRQETQY
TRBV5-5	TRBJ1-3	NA	ASSQTGVPGNTIY
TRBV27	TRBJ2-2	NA	ASRDRVTGELF
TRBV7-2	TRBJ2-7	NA	ASSLQSGLAGGEYEQY
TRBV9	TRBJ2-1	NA	ASTTGGTNYNEQF
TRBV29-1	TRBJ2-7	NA	SVEGGSVVEQY
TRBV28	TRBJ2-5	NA	ASAEGDRRETQY
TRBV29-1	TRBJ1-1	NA	SVGQGTMNTEAF